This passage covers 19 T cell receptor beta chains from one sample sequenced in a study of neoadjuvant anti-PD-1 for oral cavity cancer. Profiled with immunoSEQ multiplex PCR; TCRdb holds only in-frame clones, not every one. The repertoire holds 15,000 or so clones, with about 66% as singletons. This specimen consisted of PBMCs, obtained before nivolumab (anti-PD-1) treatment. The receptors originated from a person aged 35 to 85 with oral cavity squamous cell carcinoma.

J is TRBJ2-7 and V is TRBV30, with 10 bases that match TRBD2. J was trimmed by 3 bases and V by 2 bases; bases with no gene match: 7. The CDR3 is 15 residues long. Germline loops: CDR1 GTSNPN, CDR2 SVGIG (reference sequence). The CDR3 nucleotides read TGTGCCTGGAGTTCGTGGACTAGCGGAGTCTACGAGCAGTACTTC. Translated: CAWSSWTSGVYEQYF. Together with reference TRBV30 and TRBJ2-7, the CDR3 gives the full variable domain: SQTIHQWPATLVQPVGSPLSLECTVEGTSNPNLYWYRQAAGRGLQLLFYSVGIGQISSEVPQNLSASRPQDRQFILSSKKLLLSDSGFYLCAWSSWTSGVYEQYFGPGTRLTVT.

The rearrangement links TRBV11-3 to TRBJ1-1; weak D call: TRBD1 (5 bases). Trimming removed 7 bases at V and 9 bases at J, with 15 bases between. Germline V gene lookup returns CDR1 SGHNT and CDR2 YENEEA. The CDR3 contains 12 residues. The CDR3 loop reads CASIDRDSKAFF. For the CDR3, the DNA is TGTGCCAGCATTGACCGGGACTCCAAAGCTTTCTTT.

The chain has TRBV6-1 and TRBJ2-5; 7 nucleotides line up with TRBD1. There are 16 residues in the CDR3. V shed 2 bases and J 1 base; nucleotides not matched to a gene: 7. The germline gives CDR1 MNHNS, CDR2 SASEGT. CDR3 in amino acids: CASSENGAGGQETQYF. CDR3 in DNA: TGTGCCAGCAGTGAAAATGGCGCAGGGGGCCAAGAGACCCAGTACTTC.

CDR3 amino acids: CASRGDRSSYEQYF. CDR3 coding DNA: TGTGCCAGCAGAGGGGACAGGAGCTCCTACGAGCAGTACTTC. V usage is TRBV6-6 and J usage is TRBJ2-7, with 8 bases identical to TRBD1. This CDR3 spans 14 amino acids. V lost 6 bases and J lost 0; bases outside the gene matches: 4. Germline CDR1 is MNHNY and CDR2 is SVGAGI (reference sequence).

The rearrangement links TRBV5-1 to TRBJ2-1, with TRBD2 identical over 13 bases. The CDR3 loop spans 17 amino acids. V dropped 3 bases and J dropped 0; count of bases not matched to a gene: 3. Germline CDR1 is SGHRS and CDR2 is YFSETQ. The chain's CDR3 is CASSSRTSGSSYNEQFF. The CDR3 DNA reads TGCGCCAGCAGCTCCCGGACTAGCGGGAGCTCCTACAATGAGCAGTTCTTC.

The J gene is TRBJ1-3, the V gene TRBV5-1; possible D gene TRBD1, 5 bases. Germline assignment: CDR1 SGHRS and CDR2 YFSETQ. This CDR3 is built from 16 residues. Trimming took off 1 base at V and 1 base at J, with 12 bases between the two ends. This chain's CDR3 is CASSLSTALSGNTIYF. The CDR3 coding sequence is TGCGCCAGCAGCTTGTCGACAGCACTTTCTGGAAACACCATATATTTT. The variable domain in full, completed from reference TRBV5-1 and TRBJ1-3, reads KAGVTQTPRYLIKTRGQQVTLSCSPISGHRSVSWYQQTPGQGLQFLFEYFSETQRNKGNFPGRFSGRQFSNSRSEMNVSTLELGDSALYLCASSLSTALSGNTIYFGEGSWLTVV.

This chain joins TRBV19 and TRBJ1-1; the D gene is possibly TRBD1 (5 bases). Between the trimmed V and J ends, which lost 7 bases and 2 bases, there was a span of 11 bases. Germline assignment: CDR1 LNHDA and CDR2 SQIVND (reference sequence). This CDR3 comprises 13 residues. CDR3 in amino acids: CASKEGVNTEAFF. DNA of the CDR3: TGTGCCAGTAAAGAAGGGGTAAACACTGAAGCTTTCTTT. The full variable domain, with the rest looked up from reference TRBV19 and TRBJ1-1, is DGGITQSPKYLFRKEGQNVTLSCEQNLNHDAMYWYRQDPGQGLRLIYYSQIVNDFQKGDIAEGYSVSREKKESFPLTVTSAQKNPTAFYLCASKEGVNTEAFFGQGTRLTVV.

The CDR3 DNA follows: TGCGCCAGCAGCCAAGGAGCAGGGGAGTCCACCTTACGCACTGAAGCTTTCTTT. This gives the protein CASSQGAGESTLRTEAFF. V and J are TRBV4-1 and TRBJ1-1, with D possibly matching TRBD1 (6 bases). The CDR3 totals 18 residues. V was trimmed by 1 base and J by 4 bases, leaving 22 bases between them. Germline values: CDR1 MGHRA, CDR2 YSYEKL.

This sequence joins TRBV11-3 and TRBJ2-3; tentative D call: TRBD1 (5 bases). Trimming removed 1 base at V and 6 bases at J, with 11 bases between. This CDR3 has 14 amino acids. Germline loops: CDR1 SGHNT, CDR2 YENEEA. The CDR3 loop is CASSLVGPGDTQYF. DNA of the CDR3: TGTGCCAGCAGCTTAGTCGGACCAGGGGATACGCAGTATTTT.

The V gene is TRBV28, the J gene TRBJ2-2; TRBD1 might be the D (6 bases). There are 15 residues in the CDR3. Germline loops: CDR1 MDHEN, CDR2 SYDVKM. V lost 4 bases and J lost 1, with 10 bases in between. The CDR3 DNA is TGTGCCAGCAGTTGGGGGCGGGTGAACACCGGGGAGCTGTTTTTT. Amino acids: CASSWGRVNTGELFF.

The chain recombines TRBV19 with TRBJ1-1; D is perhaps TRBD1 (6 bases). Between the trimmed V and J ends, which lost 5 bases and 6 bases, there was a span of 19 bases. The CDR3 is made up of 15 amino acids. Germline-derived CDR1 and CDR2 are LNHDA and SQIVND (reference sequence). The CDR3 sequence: CASSDGGGGAAEAFF. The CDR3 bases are TGTGCCAGTAGTGACGGCGGCGGGGGGGCCGCTGAAGCTTTCTTT.

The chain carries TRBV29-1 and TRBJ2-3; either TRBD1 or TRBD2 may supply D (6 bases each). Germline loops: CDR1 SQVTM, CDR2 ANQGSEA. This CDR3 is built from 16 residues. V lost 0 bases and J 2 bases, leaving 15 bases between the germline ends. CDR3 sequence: CSVEDWRGDDTDTQYF. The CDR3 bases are TGCAGCGTTGAAGATTGGAGGGGGGACGACACAGATACGCAGTATTTT.

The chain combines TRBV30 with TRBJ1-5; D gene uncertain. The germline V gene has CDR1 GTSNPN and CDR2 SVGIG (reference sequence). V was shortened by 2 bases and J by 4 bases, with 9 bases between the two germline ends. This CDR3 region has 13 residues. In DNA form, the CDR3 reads TGTGCCTGGAGTACTTCTCCTAATCAGCCCCAGCATTTT. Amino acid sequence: CAWSTSPNQPQHF.

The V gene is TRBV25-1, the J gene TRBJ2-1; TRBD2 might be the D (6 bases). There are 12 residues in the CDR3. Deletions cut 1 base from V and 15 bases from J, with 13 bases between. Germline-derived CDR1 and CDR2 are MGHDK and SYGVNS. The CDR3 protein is CASSELDGSRFF. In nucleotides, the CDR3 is TGTGCCAGCAGTGAATTAGACGGGAGTAGGTTCTTC.

CDR3 coding DNA: TGTGCCAGCAGCGCCGTGGACAGGGTTGACTATGGCTACACCTTC. Its protein product is CASSAVDRVDYGYTF. The J gene is TRBJ1-2, the V gene TRBV9, with 8 bases that match TRBD1. Trimming at V came to 3 bases and at J to 3 bases, leaving 7 bases not matched to a gene. CDR1 SGDLS and CDR2 YYNGEE come from the germline V gene. CDR3 length: 15 amino acids.

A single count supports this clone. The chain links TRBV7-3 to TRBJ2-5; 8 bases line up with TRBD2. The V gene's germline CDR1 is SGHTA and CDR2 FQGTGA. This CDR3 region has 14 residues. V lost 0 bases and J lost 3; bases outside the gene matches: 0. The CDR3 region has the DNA TGTGCCAGCAGCTTAACAGCGGGGGAAGAGACCCAGTACTTC. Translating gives CASSLTAGEETQYF. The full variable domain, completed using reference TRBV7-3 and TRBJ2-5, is GAGVSQTPSNKVTEKGKYVELRCDPISGHTALYWYRQSLGQGPEFLIYFQGTGAADDSGLPNDRFFAVRPEGSVSTLKIQRTERGDSAVYLCASSLTAGEETQYFGPGTRLLVL.

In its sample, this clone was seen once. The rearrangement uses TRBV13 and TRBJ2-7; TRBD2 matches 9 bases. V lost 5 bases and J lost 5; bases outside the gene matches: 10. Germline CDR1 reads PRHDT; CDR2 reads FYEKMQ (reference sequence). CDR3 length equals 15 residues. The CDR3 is CASSPRLAVGNEQYF. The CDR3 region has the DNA TGTGCCAGCAGCCCGCGACTAGCGGTTGGGAACGAGCAGTACTTC.

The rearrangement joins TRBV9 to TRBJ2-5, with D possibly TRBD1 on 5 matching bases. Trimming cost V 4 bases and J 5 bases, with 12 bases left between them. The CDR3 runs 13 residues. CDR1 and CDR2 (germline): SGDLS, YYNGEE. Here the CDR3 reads CASSPGFGETQYF. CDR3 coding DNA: TGTGCCAGCAGCCCAGGGTTTGGGGAGACCCAGTACTTC.

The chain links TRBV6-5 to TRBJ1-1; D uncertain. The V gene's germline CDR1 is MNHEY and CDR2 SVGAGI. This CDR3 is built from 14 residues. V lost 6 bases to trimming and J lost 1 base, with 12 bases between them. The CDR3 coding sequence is TGTGCCAGCAGCCCTCGACGGGAGAACACTGAAGCTTTCTTT. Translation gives CASSPRRENTEAFF.